This T cell receptor beta chain appears in the sequencing data of a study of shared clonotypes between healthy human individuals. Turning to the study itself: The plates for each donor numbered three CD4 naive, three CD4 memory, two CD8 naive and one CD8 memory.

This CDR3 is built from 17 residues. The V and J ends lost 1 base and 0 bases, in that order; junction bases with no gene match: 6. CDR1 is MNHNS and CDR2 is SASEGT in the germline V gene. In the original analysis: ImmunoSEQ yielded junction-only sequences lacking quality scores, so filtering differed. TCRdb's table, derived via immunoSEQ multiplex PCR, lists solely in-frame clones and lacks some. The V and J calls and clone size are taken from that table; D and trimming were inferred from the DNA. The repertoire consists of more than 2,000,000 clones, with over 85% occurring once and the leading ten covering about 0.13%.

The chain uses TRBV6-1 and TRBJ2-3; TRBD2 matches 8 bases. The receptor was derived from a man aged 18-30 years in good health. The material sequenced was naive CD4+ T cells sorted from blood. Subset specified: CD45RA+ positively selected. CDR3 in DNA: TGTGCCAGCAGTGAAGTGTTTAGCGGGGACAGCACAGATACGCAGTATTTT. Amino acid sequence: CASSEVFSGDSTDTQYF.